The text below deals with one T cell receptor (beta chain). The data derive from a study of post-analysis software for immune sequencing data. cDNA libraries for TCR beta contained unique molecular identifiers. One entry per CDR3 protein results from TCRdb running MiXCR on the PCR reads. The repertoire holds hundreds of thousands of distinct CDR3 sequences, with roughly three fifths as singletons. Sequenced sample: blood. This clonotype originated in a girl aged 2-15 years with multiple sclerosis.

CDR3 sequence reads: CASSSLAGDSYEQYF. The CDR3 DNA is TGTGCCAGCAGCTCCCTAGCGGGAGACTCCTACGAGCAGTACTTC. The gene calls are TRBV7-6 and TRBJ2-7; 10 bases are a match to TRBD2. V gave up 4 bases and J gave up 0 bases; unmatched junction bases: 3. CDR1 is SGHVS, CDR2 FNYEAQ, per germline. The CDR3 is made up of 15 amino acids.